This entry lists 15 T cell receptor beta chains sequenced from one sample in a study of identical twins. TCRdb passed the 5' RACE reads through MiXCR, listing each CDR3 protein once. The table shows roughly 1.6 million distinct CDR3 sequences, with roughly 35% occurring only once. The sequenced sample consisted of cord blood. These receptors all stem from a newborn girl in good health.

This clonotype was observed many times. The rearrangement joins TRBV20-1 to TRBJ1-2, with 7 bases fitting TRBD1. J gave up 3 bases and V 0 bases, and 7 bases lay outside the gene matches. This CDR3 has 15 amino acids. Germline V lookup: CDR1 DFQATT, CDR2 SNEGSKA (reference sequence). The CDR3 sequence is CSARENMGQYYGYTF. In DNA form, the CDR3 reads TGCAGTGCTAGAGAAAATATGGGACAGTACTATGGCTACACCTTC.

The genes are TRBV7-9 and TRBJ2-5; 12 positions agree with TRBD2. CDR3 length equals 15 residues. In germline, CDR1 is SEHNR, CDR2 FQNEAQ (reference sequence). Trimming removed 6 bases from V and 0 bases from J; junction bases left unmatched: 2. The CDR3, as DNA: TGTGCCAGCAGAGGACTAGCGGGGCACCAAGAGACCCAGTACTTC. This codes for CASRGLAGHQETQYF.

This clonotype was counted between two and nine times. This rearrangement joins TRBV27 to TRBJ2-1; TRBD1 matches at 7 bases. The CDR3 extends over 16 amino acids. The V gene's germline CDR1 is MNHEY and CDR2 SMNVEV (reference sequence). V trimming: 5 bases; J trimming: 6 bases; junction bases outside the gene matches: 13. DNA for the CDR3: TGTGCCAGCAGTCCATTACCCGAAACAGGGGTCAATGAGCAGTTCTTC. Translated: CASSPLPETGVNEQFF.

J is TRBJ2-7 and V is TRBV10-3, with D perhaps given as TRBD1 or TRBD2 (5 bases each). Per the germline V gene, CDR1 is ENHRY and CDR2 is SYGVKD. This CDR3 region has 12 residues. V gave up 7 bases and J gave up 3 bases, with 10 bases separating them. CDR3 sequence reads: CAINSDSYEQYF. CDR3 DNA: TGTGCCATCAATAGCGACAGCTACGAGCAGTACTTC.

This clonotype was counted only a few times. The gene calls are TRBV10-3 and TRBJ1-2; no reliable D call. The CDR3 is made up of 11 amino acids. Looked up from germline, CDR1 is ENHRY and CDR2 is SYGVKD. Deletions cut 10 bases from V and 8 bases from J, with 14 bases between. CDR3 bases: TGTGCCACGCCCGGGGTGTGGGGCTACACCTTC. The encoded protein is CATPGVWGYTF.

This clonotype came up many times. This chain uses TRBV10-3 with TRBJ2-5; perhaps TRBD1 as D (6 bases). Trimming took off 6 bases at V and 4 bases at J, with 9 bases between the two ends. Per germline, CDR1 ENHRY and CDR2 SYGVKD. CDR3 length: 12 residues. The CDR3 is CAISQGLETQYF. CDR3 in DNA: TGTGCCATCAGCCAGGGGCTAGAGACCCAGTACTTC.

This clonotype was observed once. The V call is TRBV30, the J call TRBJ1-1; D is perhaps TRBD1 (6 bases). This CDR3 region has 13 residues. Germline V gene lookup returns CDR1 GTSNPN and CDR2 SVGIG (reference sequence). The ends were cut back, 7 bases at V and 0 bases at J, with 12 bases in the middle. The CDR3 spells CAFKDSLNTEAFF. The DNA of the CDR3 is TGTGCCTTTAAGGACAGTTTGAACACTGAAGCTTTCTTT.

With respect to this clonotype: A much larger clone differs by one base, so this may be a read error. J is TRBJ2-7 and V is TRBV20-1; D uncertain. V lost 5 bases and J lost 5, with 13 bases in between. Germline CDR1 DFQATT, CDR2 SNEGSKA (reference sequence). There are 12 residues in the CDR3. For the CDR3, the DNA is TGCAGTGCTCGTGCTAGTTCCCACGAGCAGTACTTC. Translation: CSARASSHEQYF.

The rearrangement joins TRBV27 to TRBJ1-5; D is undetermined. Germline loops: CDR1 MNHEY, CDR2 SMNVEV (reference sequence). The CDR3 runs 15 residues. Trimming removed 2 bases at V and 3 bases at J, with 11 bases between. The CDR3, as DNA: TGTGCCAGCAGTTTACGAGACGGACTCAATCAGCCCCAGCATTTT. Protein product: CASSLRDGLNQPQHF.

Ten or more counts support this clonotype. The V gene is TRBV28, the J gene TRBJ2-4; 10 positions agree with TRBD1. V dropped 8 bases and J dropped 3; count of bases not matched to a gene: 7. The CDR3 extends over 15 amino acids. Germline values: CDR1 MDHEN, CDR2 SYDVKM. The CDR3 is CASSRQGANKNIQYF. CDR3 bases: TGTGCCAGCTCAAGACAGGGGGCAAACAAAAACATTCAGTACTTC.

There are a few counts of this clonotype. This rearrangement joins TRBV20-1 to TRBJ1-6, with D unresolved. V lost 5 bases and J lost 2, with 10 bases in between. The CDR3 sequence is 14 residues long. Germline CDR1 DFQATT, CDR2 SNEGSKA (reference sequence). CDR3 sequence reads: CSARRETYNSPLHF. CDR3 DNA sequence: TGCAGTGCTCGTAGGGAGACCTATAATTCACCCCTCCACTTT.

In this sample, this clonotype turned up once. The chain uses TRBV29-1 and TRBJ1-1; 9 bases match TRBD1. The germline gives CDR1 SQVTM, CDR2 ANQGSEA. V gave up 2 bases and J gave up 5 bases; unmatched junction bases: 6. This CDR3 has 14 amino acids. CDR3 sequence reads: CSVELVTGGTEAFF. The CDR3 DNA is TGCAGCGTTGAATTGGTGACAGGGGGGACTGAAGCTTTCTTT.

This clonotype was seen ten or more times. The genes are TRBV6-5 and TRBJ2-7; 8 positions match TRBD2. With V trimmed by 10 bases and J by 6 bases, 20 bases remained unmatched. Per germline, CDR1 MNHEY and CDR2 SVGAGI. The CDR3 extends over 16 amino acids. CDR3 sequence (DNA): TGTGCCAAGACCATTGCTCCGTCCGGGACTAGTAGCGAGCAGTACTTC. This sequence encodes CAKTIAPSGTSSEQYF.

A note on this clonotype: The junction departs from the called germline gene at one end, perhaps through a read error. The chain links TRBV6-6 to TRBJ2-7, with D possibly matching TRBD1 (5 bases). The CDR3 has 14 residues. Germline lookup yields CDR1 MNHNY and CDR2 SVGAGI (reference sequence). CDR3 nucleotide sequence: TGTGCCAGCAGTTACGCACAGGTCTCCTACGGGCAGTACTTC. Translation: CASSYAQVSYGQYF.

This clonotype was detected once. One end of the junction fails to match germline, which may point to a read error. The chain combines TRBV7-9 with TRBJ2-1; D is possibly TRBD2 (5 bases). The CDR3 covers 14 residues. Per germline, CDR1 SEHNR and CDR2 FQNEAQ (reference sequence). The CDR3 reads CASSLVGDYNEPFF. The CDR3 nucleotides read TGTGCCAGCAGCTTAGTCGGCGACTACAATGAGCCGTTCTTC. The whole variable domain, remainder taken from reference TRBV7-9 and TRBJ2-1, is DTGVSQNPRHKITKRGQNVTFRCDPISEHNRLYWYRQTLGQGPEFLTYFQNEAQLEKSRLLSDRFSAERPKGSFSTLEIQRTEQGDSAMYLCASSLVGDYNEPFFGPGTRLTVL.